The 6 T cell receptor beta chains below all came from one sample that was sequenced in a study of T cell changes during pregnancy in multiple sclerosis. Repertoires were generated with immunoSEQ multiplex PCR, while TCRdb's copy carries only in-frame clones and drops some. The sample consists of about 40,000 clones, about 92% of them appearing once. The sequencing here drew on CD8+ T cells from peripheral blood mononuclear cells, taken in the third trimester of pregnancy. These receptors were taken from a female donor with multiple sclerosis, enrolled in a pregnancy study.

The gene calls are TRBV5-1 and TRBJ1-2; D is unclear. The CDR3 runs 13 residues. Germline assignment: CDR1 SGHRS and CDR2 YFSETQ. V lost 1 base and J 6 bases, leaving 10 bases between the germline ends. Here the CDR3 reads CASSLSQVNGYTF. CDR3 nucleotide sequence: TGCGCCAGCAGCTTGAGTCAGGTTAATGGCTACACCTTC.

The CDR3 protein is CASSFLEASSTDTQYF. The CDR3 nucleotides are TGTGCCAGCAGCTTCTTAGAGGCGTCTAGCACAGATACGCAGTATTTT. The chain has TRBV7-8 and TRBJ2-3, with D uncertain. Germline V gives CDR1 SGHVS, CDR2 FQNEAQ. Trimming removed 3 bases at V and 0 bases at J, with 13 bases between. This CDR3 is 16 amino acids long.

This rearrangement joins TRBV11-3 to TRBJ2-1; 7 bases match TRBD2. CDR1 is SGHNT, CDR2 YENEEA, per germline. The V gene end was trimmed by 3 bases and the J gene end by 4 bases; junction bases not matched to a gene: 6. This CDR3 is 15 amino acids long. The CDR3 protein is CASSLGEGAYNEQFF. Here the CDR3 DNA reads TGTGCCAGCAGCTTGGGGGAGGGAGCTTACAATGAGCAGTTCTTC.

This clone was found a few times. The chain's CDR3 is CATRGTGGEYTF. Here the CDR3 DNA reads TGTGCCACCAGGGGGACAGGGGGCGAGTACACCTTC. The chain joins TRBV15 to TRBJ1-2, with TRBD1 matching over 12 bases. Germline CDR1 LNHNV, CDR2 YYDKDF (reference sequence). The J segment lost 11 bases and the V segment lost 6 bases, leaving 4 bases of the junction unmatched. The length of the CDR3 is 12 residues.

The chain employs TRBV30 and TRBJ2-7, with 9 bases identical to TRBD2. The CDR3 sequence is 13 residues long. The germline gives CDR1 GTSNPN, CDR2 SVGIG (reference sequence). Trimming took 3 bases from V and 6 from J; bases not matched to a gene: 6. The CDR3 DNA is TGTGCCTGGAGCGCGGGGGGGCCGGTCGAGCAGTACTTC. Amino acids: CAWSAGGPVEQYF.

The genes are TRBV27 and TRBJ1-1; TRBD1 might be the D (6 bases). Trimming cost V 6 bases and J 0 bases, with 11 bases left between them. Looked up from germline, CDR1 is MNHEY and CDR2 is SMNVEV (reference sequence). CDR3 length equals 14 residues. The CDR3 protein is CASSLQGMNTEAFF. The DNA for the CDR3 is TGTGCCAGCAGCCTCCAGGGGATGAACACTGAAGCTTTCTTT.